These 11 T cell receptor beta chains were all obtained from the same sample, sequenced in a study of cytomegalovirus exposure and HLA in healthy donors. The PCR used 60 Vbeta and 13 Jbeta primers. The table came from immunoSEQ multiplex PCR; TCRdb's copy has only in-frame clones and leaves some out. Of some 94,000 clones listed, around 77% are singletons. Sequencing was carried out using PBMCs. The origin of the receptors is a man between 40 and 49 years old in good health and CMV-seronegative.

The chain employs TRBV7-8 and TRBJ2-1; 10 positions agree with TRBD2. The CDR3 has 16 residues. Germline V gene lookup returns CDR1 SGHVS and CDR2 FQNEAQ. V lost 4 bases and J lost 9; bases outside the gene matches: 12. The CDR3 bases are TGTGCCAGCAGCTCATCGGATAGCGGGGGGCGGGGTGAGCAGTTCTTC. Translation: CASSSSDSGGRGEQFF.

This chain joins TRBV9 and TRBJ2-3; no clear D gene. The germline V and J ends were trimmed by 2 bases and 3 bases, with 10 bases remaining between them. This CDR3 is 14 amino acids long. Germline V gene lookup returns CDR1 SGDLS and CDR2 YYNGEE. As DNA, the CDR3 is TGTGCCAGCAGCGTTCGCGTAGATACAGATACGCAGTATTTT. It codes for CASSVRVDTDTQYF.

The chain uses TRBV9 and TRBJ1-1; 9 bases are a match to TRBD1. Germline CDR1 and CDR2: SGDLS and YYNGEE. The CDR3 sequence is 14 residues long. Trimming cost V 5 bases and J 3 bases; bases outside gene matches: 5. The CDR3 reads CASSRTGADTEAFF. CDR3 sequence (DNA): TGTGCCAGCAGTCGGACAGGGGCTGACACTGAAGCTTTCTTT.

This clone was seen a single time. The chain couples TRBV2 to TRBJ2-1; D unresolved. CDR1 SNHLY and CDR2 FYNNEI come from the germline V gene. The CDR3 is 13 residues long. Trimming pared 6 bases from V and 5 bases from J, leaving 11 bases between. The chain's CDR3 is CASSPNRHNEQFF. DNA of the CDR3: TGTGCCAGCAGCCCTAACAGACACAATGAGCAGTTCTTC.

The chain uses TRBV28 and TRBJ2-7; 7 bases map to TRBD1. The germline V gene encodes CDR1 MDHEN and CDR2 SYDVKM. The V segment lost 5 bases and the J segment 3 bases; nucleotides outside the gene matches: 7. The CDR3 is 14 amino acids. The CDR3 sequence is CASSPYRGLYEQYF. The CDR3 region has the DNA TGTGCCAGCAGTCCCTACAGGGGTCTCTACGAGCAGTACTTC.

CDR3 nucleotides: TGTGCCAGCAGCCACCGACTGCCGGTGAGGGAAGCTTTCTTT. This codes for CASSHRLPVREAFF. The chain has TRBV13 and TRBJ1-1; D gene uncertain. The length of the CDR3 is 14 residues. Trimming cost V 5 bases and J 8 bases, with 18 bases left between them. The V gene's germline CDR1 is PRHDT and CDR2 FYEKMQ (reference sequence).

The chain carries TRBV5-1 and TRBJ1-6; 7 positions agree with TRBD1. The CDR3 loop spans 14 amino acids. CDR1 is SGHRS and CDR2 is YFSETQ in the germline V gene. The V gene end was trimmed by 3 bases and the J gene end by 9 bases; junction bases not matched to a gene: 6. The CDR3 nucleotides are TGCGCCAGCAGCTCCGGGACAGAGGGTTCACCCCTCCACTTT. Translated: CASSSGTEGSPLHF.

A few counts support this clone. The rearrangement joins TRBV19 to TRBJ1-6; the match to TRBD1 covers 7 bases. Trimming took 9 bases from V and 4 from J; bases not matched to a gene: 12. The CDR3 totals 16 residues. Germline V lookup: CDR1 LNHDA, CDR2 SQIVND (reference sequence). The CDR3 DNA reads TGTGCCAGCTCCACGACCGGGACAGAGTATAATTCACCCCTCCACTTT. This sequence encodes CASSTTGTEYNSPLHF.

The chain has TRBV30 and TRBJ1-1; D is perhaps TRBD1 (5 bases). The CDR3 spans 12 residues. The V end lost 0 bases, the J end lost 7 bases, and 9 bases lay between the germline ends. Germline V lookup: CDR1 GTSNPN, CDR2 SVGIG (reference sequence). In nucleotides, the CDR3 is TGTGCCTGGAGTGTACTCGGGGGTGAAGCTTTCTTT. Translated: CAWSVLGGEAFF.

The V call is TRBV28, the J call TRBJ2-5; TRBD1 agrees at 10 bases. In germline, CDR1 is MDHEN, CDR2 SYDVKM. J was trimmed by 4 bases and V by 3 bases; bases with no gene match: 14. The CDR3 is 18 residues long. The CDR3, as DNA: TGTGCCAGCAGTTTGGCGGGACAGGGGAAATGGGTCGGAGAGACCCAGTACTTC. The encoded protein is CASSLAGQGKWVGETQYF.

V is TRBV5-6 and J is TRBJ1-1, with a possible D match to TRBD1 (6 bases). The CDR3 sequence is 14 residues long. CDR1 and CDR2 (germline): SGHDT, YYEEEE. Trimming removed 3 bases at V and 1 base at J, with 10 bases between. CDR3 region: CASSSQGSNTEAFF. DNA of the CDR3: TGTGCCAGCAGCTCACAGGGTTCGAACACTGAAGCTTTCTTT.